This paragraph reports one T cell receptor beta chain. Its antigen specificity is not known. No qualities accompany the bases; no much larger clone lies one base away. These data are taken from a study of OX40 agonist ivuxolimab in advanced cancers. The study in broad terms: Ivuxolimab, which targeted the costimulatory receptor OX40 (CD134), was an agonistic, fully human IgG2 monoclonal antibody. Intravenous ivuxolimab was administered to patients every 2 weeks at six dose levels: 0.01, 0.1, 0.3, 1.5, 3 and 10 mg/kg. Of the roughly 50 dose-escalation patients, hepatocellular carcinoma was present in about 20, melanoma in approximately 15, renal cell carcinoma in 9 and head and neck cancer in 9. The dose-escalation cohort was around 84% male with a mean age of approximately 60 years, ranging from roughly 20 to 80. Patients were allowed to have had prior anti-PD-1, anti-PD-L1 or anti-CTLA-4 therapy, and around 40% of the dose-escalation patients had previously received checkpoint inhibitors. Partial responses were achieved by three dose-escalation patients, of whom one had hepatocellular carcinoma and two had cutaneous melanoma. The point of sequencing TCRbeta in the periphery was to test whether ivuxolimab changed TCR sequence diversity and drove clonal T-cell expansion. The paper describes the monotherapy dose-escalation part (N of about 55 patients) of the phase I trial of ivuxolimab. Here is what the overall study found, with its caveats: Low levels of normalized T-cell clonal expansion were also seen in some nonresponding patients. After ivuxolimab, more expanded clones were found on average in CD8+ T cells than in CD4+ T cells. Clonal expansion of both CD4+ and CD8+ blood T cells was observed from baseline to week 6 at doses 0.1 to 3.0 mg/kg. In partial responders in the 0.1-3.0 mg/kg groups, normalized peripheral clonal expansion was found to be among the lowest, especially among CD8+ T cells. Antigen specificity was not determined for the clonally expanded peripheral T cells.

CDR3 length: 18 amino acids, cysteine to phenylalanine. Of the read, only the CDR3 DNA is kept; its 54 bases are in frame from base 1. V ends up 4 bases short and J 0 bases short, with an unmatched junction base count of 6. Sequences GTSNPN (CDR1) and SVGIG (CDR2) are obtained from the germline V gene (reference sequence). The trial excluded patients who had a history of autoimmune disease or who were on systemic immunosuppression. Peripheral blood for TCR sequencing was drawn from every dose cohort at baseline, at cycle 4 day 1 and at cycle 7 day 1. The samples were drawn from a first-in-human, open-label, multicenter phase I dose-escalation trial of ivuxolimab. The trial enrolled adults with locally advanced or metastatic head and neck squamous cell, hepatocellular, melanoma or renal cell carcinoma. Before TCR sequencing, CD4+ T cells and CD8+ T cells were sorted from peripheral blood as separate populations.

Genomic DNA was extracted from sorted cells for sequencing of the TCRbeta CDR3 region. The immunoSEQ Assay was used for sequencing of TCRbeta CDR3 regions. TCRdb took this table from immuneACCESS and kept in-frame rearrangements with V and J called. Such tables lack part of the clones; where checked against another copy, unresolved V genes explain under half of the gap, and the rest is unexplained. Present in this sample are tens of thousands of clones, about 86% of which were seen just once. Roughly 1.9% of the sample is taken by the ten largest. The V gene is TRBV30 and the J gene is TRBJ2-6, with 13 junctional bases fitting TRBD2. The TCR was taken from an adult with an advanced solid tumor such as melanoma, head and neck, liver or kidney cancer. Sequencing used CD4+ or CD8+ T cells sorted from blood, obtained in a trial of the OX40 agonist ivuxolimab. The DNA is as follows: TGTGCCTGGAACCGACTAGCGGGGGGTTTCTCTGGGGCCAACGTCCTGACTTTC. Its protein product is CAWNRLAGGFSGANVLTF. Extended through the reference TRBV30 and TRBJ2-6 proteins, this CDR3 yields the full variable domain: SQTIHQWPATLVQPVGSPLSLECTVEGTSNPNLYWYRQAAGRGLQLLFYSVGIGQISSEVPQNLSASRPQDRQFILSSKKLLLSDSGFYLCAWNRLAGGFSGANVLTFGAGSRLTVL.